The rows below give T cell receptor beta chains drawn from one sample of a study of blood T cell repertoires in COVID-19. TCRdb's copy holds only in-frame clones and misses some; the assay was immunoSEQ multiplex PCR. The data show some 75,000 clones, approximately 80% seen once. The sequencing sample was made of peripheral blood. These receptors were obtained from a man aged 50-59 years with COVID-19, enrolled during active disease. Each CDR3 is given with its conserved first and last residue. The order of the fields is clone size, D gene, V gene, J gene, CDR3 DNA, CDR3 protein. The D gene is left open where the match is weak. Some rows mark clone size as missing; the rest say once, few, many or name a class of expanded clone.

clone size: -; D gene: -; V gene: TRBV3-1/TRBV3-2; J gene: TRBJ2-7; CDR3 DNA: TGTGCCAGCAGCCAAGGCGGCACCTACGAGCAGTACTTC; CDR3 protein: CASSQGGTYEQYF
clone size: -; D gene: -; V gene: TRBV5-4; J gene: TRBJ2-1; CDR3 DNA: TGTGCCAGCAGCTCGCGTACCTTCTCCTACAATGAGCAGTTCTTC; CDR3 protein: CASSSRTFSYNEQFF
clone size: -; D gene: -; V gene: TRBV9; J gene: TRBJ1-6; CDR3 DNA: TGTGCCAGCAGCGAACGGAGCTCCTATAATTCACCCCTCCACTTT; CDR3 protein: CASSERSSYNSPLHF
clone size: -; D gene: -; V gene: TRBV30; J gene: TRBJ1-6; CDR3 DNA: TGTGCCTGGAACGGGGATTTGGATTCACCCCTCCACTTT; CDR3 protein: CAWNGDLDSPLHF
clone size: -; D gene: -; V gene: TRBV4-3; J gene: TRBJ2-1; CDR3 DNA: TGCGCCAGCAGCCAAGATTACCCCGGCTACAATGAGCAGTTCTTC; CDR3 protein: CASSQDYPGYNEQFF
clone size: -; D gene: TRBD2; V gene: TRBV6-1; J gene: TRBJ2-3; CDR3 DNA: TGTGCCAGCAGTGAACTAGCGGGAGCAGATACGCAGTATTTT; CDR3 protein: CASSELAGADTQYF
clone size: -; D gene: -; V gene: TRBV20-1; J gene: TRBJ1-4; CDR3 DNA: TGCAGTGCTAGTTTCAGTGAAAAACTGTTTTTT; CDR3 protein: CSASFSEKLFF
clone size: -; D gene: TRBD2; V gene: TRBV20-1; J gene: TRBJ2-5; CDR3 DNA: TGCAGTGCTAGTAGCATCTACGGGAGGGCCGAGGAGACCCAGTACTTC; CDR3 protein: CSASSIYGRAEETQYF
clone size: -; D gene: -; V gene: TRBV7-7; J gene: TRBJ2-7; CDR3 DNA: TGTGCTAGCAGCTGGGACTCCCTTAGCGAGCAGTACTTC; CDR3 protein: CASSWDSLSEQYF
clone size: -; D gene: -; V gene: TRBV29-1; J gene: TRBJ2-3; CDR3 DNA: TGCAGCGTTATCCCCAATTTACACATGGATACGCAGTATTTT; CDR3 protein: CSVIPNLHMDTQYF
clone size: -; D gene: TRBD1; V gene: TRBV9; J gene: TRBJ1-2; CDR3 DNA: TGTGCCAGCAGCGCTTCCGGGACAGGGGGAAATCAGGGCTACACCTTC; CDR3 protein: CASSASGTGGNQGYTF
clone size: -; D gene: TRBD1; V gene: TRBV19; J gene: TRBJ1-5; CDR3 DNA: TGTGCCAGTAGTATAGCCGACAGGGGTTTCAATCAGCCCCAGCATTTT; CDR3 protein: CASSIADRGFNQPQHF
clone size: -; D gene: -; V gene: TRBV5-5; J gene: TRBJ1-5; CDR3 DNA: TGTGCCAGCAGCTCGTCCTGGCTCCGAAATCAGCCCCAGCATTTT; CDR3 protein: CASSSSWLRNQPQHF
clone size: once; D gene: TRBD1; V gene: TRBV28; J gene: TRBJ1-5; CDR3 DNA: TGTGCCAGCAGTTTAACAGGGGGCGGTCAGCCCCAGCATTTT; CDR3 protein: CASSLTGGGQPQHF
clone size: few; D gene: -; V gene: TRBV18; J gene: TRBJ2-7; CDR3 DNA: TGTGCCAGCTCACCCGGGGGACTCCTTCCCTACGAGCAGTACTTC; CDR3 protein: CASSPGGLLPYEQYF
clone size: -; D gene: -; V gene: TRBV6-6; J gene: TRBJ2-3; CDR3 DNA: TGTGCCAGCAAACAACGAGGGACAGATACGCAGTATTTT; CDR3 protein: CASKQRGTDTQYF
clone size: -; D gene: TRBD1; V gene: TRBV27; J gene: TRBJ2-3; CDR3 DNA: TGTGCCAGCAGTTTGCCCCCCGGACAGGGGGCGGATACGCAGTATTTT; CDR3 protein: CASSLPPGQGADTQYF
clone size: many; D gene: -; V gene: TRBV21-1; J gene: TRBJ1-3; CDR3 DNA: TGTGCCAGCAGCAAAGCGCAATGGGGCAGGGGGCGCGACTCGGGAAACACCATATATTTT; CDR3 protein: CASSKAQWGRGRDSGNTIYF
clone size: few; D gene: -; V gene: TRBV11-2; J gene: TRBJ2-1; CDR3 DNA: TGTGCCAGCCAAAAGGGGTATCTAGGGAATGAGCAGTTCTTC; CDR3 protein: CASQKGYLGNEQFF
clone size: -; D gene: -; V gene: TRBV4-3; J gene: TRBJ2-7; CDR3 DNA: TGCGCCAGCAGCCAGGCTAGGACAGCGATCTACGAGCAGTACTTC; CDR3 protein: CASSQARTAIYEQYF
clone size: -; D gene: TRBD2; V gene: TRBV5-1; J gene: TRBJ2-1; CDR3 DNA: TGCGCCAGCAGCCCGGGAGGTAGCGGGAGAAATTACAATGAGCAGTTCTTC; CDR3 protein: CASSPGGSGRNYNEQFF
clone size: -; D gene: -; V gene: TRBV10-3; J gene: TRBJ1-6; CDR3 DNA: TGTGCCATCAGTGGACAGGAGAATTCACCCCTCCACTTT; CDR3 protein: CAISGQENSPLHF
clone size: few; D gene: -; V gene: TRBV6-2/TRBV6-3; J gene: TRBJ1-1; CDR3 DNA: TGTGCCAGCAGTTATTACGGGAACACTGAAGCTTTCTTT; CDR3 protein: CASSYYGNTEAFF
clone size: -; D gene: -; V gene: TRBV5-1; J gene: TRBJ2-7; CDR3 DNA: TGCGCCAGCAGCTTTGGCAGGGTAAGAGGAGAGCAGTACTTC; CDR3 protein: CASSFGRVRGEQYF
clone size: -; D gene: -; V gene: TRBV7-2; J gene: TRBJ2-3; CDR3 DNA: TGTGCAAGCAGGGCAGGGGGCACAGATACGCAGTATTTT; CDR3 protein: CASRAGGTDTQYF
clone size: -; D gene: TRBD1; V gene: TRBV19; J gene: TRBJ1-2; CDR3 DNA: TGTGCCAGTACCCCCCCTCCGGGACAGGGGGCCGGCTACACCTTC; CDR3 protein: CASTPPPGQGAGYTF
clone size: -; D gene: TRBD1; V gene: TRBV29-1; J gene: TRBJ2-5; CDR3 DNA: TGCAGCGTGGCCGGGACAGCGATCCAAGAGACCCAGTACTTC; CDR3 protein: CSVAGTAIQETQYF
clone size: once; D gene: -; V gene: TRBV11-3; J gene: TRBJ2-2; CDR3 DNA: TGTGCCAGCAGCCCAGGCGGGGAGCTGTTTTTT; CDR3 protein: CASSPGGELFF
clone size: -; D gene: -; V gene: TRBV28; J gene: TRBJ1-3; CDR3 DNA: TGTGCCAGCAGTTCTACCAACTCTGGAAACACCATATATTTT; CDR3 protein: CASSSTNSGNTIYF
clone size: -; D gene: -; V gene: TRBV27; J gene: TRBJ2-5; CDR3 DNA: TGTGCCAGCTCCCCCAGAGACTCTAGACAAGAGACCCAGTACTTC; CDR3 protein: CASSPRDSRQETQYF
clone size: -; D gene: TRBD2; V gene: TRBV5-6; J gene: TRBJ2-7; CDR3 DNA: TGTGCCAGCAGCTTGGGGGGGCTAGCGGGAGCCGAAATTATCTACGAGCAGTACTTC; CDR3 protein: CASSLGGLAGAEIIYEQYF
clone size: -; D gene: -; V gene: TRBV10-2; J gene: TRBJ1-3; CDR3 DNA: TGCGCCAGCAGTGACGGGAGTCATACTGGAAACACCATATATTTT; CDR3 protein: CASSDGSHTGNTIYF
clone size: few; D gene: TRBD1; V gene: TRBV4-1; J gene: TRBJ2-3; CDR3 DNA: TGCGCCAGCAGCCAAGATGGGACAGGGGGCACAGATACGCAGTATTTT; CDR3 protein: CASSQDGTGGTDTQYF
clone size: -; D gene: -; V gene: TRBV9; J gene: TRBJ2-5; CDR3 DNA: TGTGCCAGCAGCGTTAGCGCGGACCTGTACCAAGAGACCCAGTACTTC; CDR3 protein: CASSVSADLYQETQYF
clone size: -; D gene: TRBD2; V gene: TRBV3-1/TRBV3-2; J gene: TRBJ2-5; CDR3 DNA: TGTGCCAGCCGGACTAGCGGGAGATTCGGGGAGACCCAGTACTTC; CDR3 protein: CASRTSGRFGETQYF
clone size: once; D gene: TRBD2; V gene: TRBV29-1; J gene: TRBJ2-1; CDR3 DNA: TGCAGCGTCGCTCCTAGCGGGAGTCGAAATGAGCAGTTCTTC; CDR3 protein: CSVAPSGSRNEQFF
clone size: -; D gene: TRBD2; V gene: TRBV30; J gene: TRBJ2-5; CDR3 DNA: TGTGCCTCCCGGGGGGGGAGCGGGGAGACCCAGTACTTC; CDR3 protein: CASRGGSGETQYF
clone size: -; D gene: TRBD1; V gene: TRBV5-8; J gene: TRBJ2-3; CDR3 DNA: TGTGCCAGCTTATCTCGGGACAGGGGCCGCACAGATACGCAGTATTTT; CDR3 protein: CASLSRDRGRTDTQYF
clone size: -; D gene: TRBD1; V gene: TRBV30; J gene: TRBJ2-5; CDR3 DNA: TGTGCCTGGAGCCAGGGGGCGCGTCTGGAGACCCAGTACTTC; CDR3 protein: CAWSQGARLETQYF
clone size: -; D gene: -; V gene: TRBV5-6; J gene: TRBJ1-3; CDR3 DNA: TGTGCCAGCAGCTTTAACTCTGGAAACACCATATATTTT; CDR3 protein: CASSFNSGNTIYF
clone size: -; D gene: -; V gene: TRBV19; J gene: TRBJ2-1; CDR3 DNA: TGTGCCAGTAGTGTACAGGGCAATAATGCTGAGCAGTTCTTC; CDR3 protein: CASSVQGNNAEQFF
clone size: -; D gene: -; V gene: TRBV5-6; J gene: TRBJ2-7; CDR3 DNA: TGTGCCAGCAGCTTAGAGGACGAGCAGTACTTC; CDR3 protein: CASSLEDEQYF